Following are 6 T cell receptor beta chains from one sample sequenced in a study of control samples from healthy donors and cancer patients (dated by TCRdb to 2018 to 2020). The library was prepared using the immunoSEQ multiplex PCR assay. As stored in TCRdb, this immuneACCESS dataset retains in-frame rearrangements with V and J assigned. A fraction of the clones does not appear; measured against another copy, unresolved V genes explain less than half of the discrepancy, and the remainder lacks a known reason. In all, the sample holds approximately 170,000 clones, and 91% of those were seen once. The ten biggest clones cover less than 1.6% of the sample. Sample: blood. The receptors come from a woman aged 30 to 39 in good health.

The J gene is TRBJ1-1, the V gene TRBV14; 7 positions match TRBD1. Trimming removed 4 bases from V and 0 bases from J; junction bases left unmatched: 8. CDR1 is SGHDN, CDR2 FVKESK, per germline. This CDR3 comprises 16 residues. The CDR3, as DNA: TGTGCCAGCAGCCCCTTGACAGGGATCATGAACACTGAAGCTTTCTTT. Amino acid sequence: CASSPLTGIMNTEAFF.

This chain's CDR3 is CASSYRQDGYTF. The CDR3 DNA is TGTGCCAGCAGTTACAGGCAGGACGGCTACACCTTC. The chain recombines TRBV6-6 with TRBJ1-2; D not certain. Germline V gives CDR1 MNHNY, CDR2 SVGAGI (reference sequence). This CDR3 spans 12 amino acids. Trimming took 2 bases from V and 8 from J, leaving 9 bases between them.

A single count supports this clone. At one end the junction does not follow the germline gene, possibly because of a read error. The rearrangement uses TRBV7-2 and TRBJ2-3, with 15 positions matching TRBD2. This CDR3 has 16 amino acids. Germline lookup yields CDR1 SGHTA and CDR2 FQGNSA. The CDR3 protein is CASSIAGTSGRNTQYF. CDR3 sequence (DNA): TGTGCCAGCAGCATAGCCGGGACTAGCGGGAGGAATACGCAGTATTTT.

This chain uses TRBV9 with TRBJ2-2, with TRBD1 identical over 7 bases. Unmatched junction bases numbered 5, after V lost 0 bases and J lost 3 bases. The length of the CDR3 is 16 residues. Per germline, CDR1 SGDLS and CDR2 YYNGEE. CDR3: CASSVARGQDTGELFF. CDR3 coding DNA: TGTGCCAGCAGCGTAGCTAGAGGACAGGACACCGGGGAGCTGTTTTTT.

The V and J genes are TRBV5-4 and TRBJ2-3; TRBD1 might be the D (8 bases). CDR3 size: 15 residues. Trimming shortened V by 1 base and J by 4 bases, and 13 bases separated the two germline ends. Germline assignment: CDR1 SGHNT and CDR2 YYREEE (reference sequence). CDR3 sequence (DNA): TGTGCCAGCAGCTTGCAGGGGGCGGGGGCAGATACGCAGTATTTT. Amino acid sequence: CASSLQGAGADTQYF.

The rearrangement links TRBV6-5 to TRBJ2-1; 11 bases align to TRBD2. V shed 8 bases, J shed 4 bases, and the junction held 4 bases outside the gene matches. CDR3 length: 14 amino acids. Germline-derived CDR1 and CDR2 are MNHEY and SVGAGI. The CDR3 here is CASAWTSGYNEQFF. The CDR3 coding sequence is TGTGCCAGCGCCTGGACTAGCGGGTACAATGAGCAGTTCTTC.